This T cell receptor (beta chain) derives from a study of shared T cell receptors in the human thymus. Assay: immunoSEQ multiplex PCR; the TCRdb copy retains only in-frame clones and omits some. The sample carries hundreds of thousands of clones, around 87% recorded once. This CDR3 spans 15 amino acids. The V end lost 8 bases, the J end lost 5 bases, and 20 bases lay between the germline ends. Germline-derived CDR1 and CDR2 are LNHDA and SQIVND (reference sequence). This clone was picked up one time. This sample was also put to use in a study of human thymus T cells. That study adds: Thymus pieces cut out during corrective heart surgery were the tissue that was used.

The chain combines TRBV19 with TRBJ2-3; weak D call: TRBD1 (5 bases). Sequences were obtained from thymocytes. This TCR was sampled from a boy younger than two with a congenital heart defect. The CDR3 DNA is TGTGCCAGTCCCCCCCGGGTCAGGGATGGAGATACGCAGTATTTT. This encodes CASPPRVRDGDTQYF.